A single sample is the source of the 32 T cell receptor beta chains below, sequenced in a study of OX40 agonist ivuxolimab in advanced cancers. The library came from the immunoSEQ multiplex PCR assay. TCRdb holds this immuneACCESS table with in-frame rearrangements only. Some clones are missing; in checked studies, unresolved V genes explain under half, and the rest has no known cause. This sample lists under 200,000 clones; 90% to 95% were detected once. The top ten hold about 0.31% of the sample. Here the sequenced sample was CD4+ or CD8+ T cells sorted from blood, taken in a trial of the OX40 agonist ivuxolimab. These receptors all stem from an adult with an advanced solid tumor such as melanoma, head and neck, liver or kidney cancer.

The chain joins TRBV12-5 to TRBJ1-1, with 8 bases matching TRBD1. The germline V gene has CDR1 LGHNT and CDR2 FRNRAP. The V and J ends lost 5 bases and 3 bases, in that order; junction bases with no gene match: 2. The CDR3 is made up of 13 amino acids. DNA of the CDR3: TGTGCTAGTGGTACAGGGGGTGACACTGAAGCTTTCTTT. Translated: CASGTGGDTEAFF. Full variable domain (rest looked up from reference TRBV12-5 and TRBJ1-1): DARVTQTPRHKVTEMGQEVTMRCQPILGHNTVFWYRQTMMQGLELLAYFRNRAPLDDSGMPKDRFSAEMPDATLATLKIQPSEPRDSAVYFCASGTGGDTEAFFGQGTRLTVV.

V and J are TRBV25-1 and TRBJ1-1, with 10 bases aligning to TRBD1. With V trimmed by 7 bases and J by 10 bases, 21 bases remained unmatched. Germline values: CDR1 MGHDK, CDR2 SYGVNS. CDR3 size: 17 residues. The CDR3 protein is CASKGWGTGDYWVGAFF. CDR3 bases: TGTGCCAGCAAAGGTTGGGGGACAGGGGACTATTGGGTGGGAGCTTTCTTT.

CDR3 in amino acids: CASSIDQNQPQHF. The CDR3 coding sequence is TGTGCCAGTAGTATAGACCAGAATCAGCCCCAGCATTTT. V gene TRBV19 combines with J gene TRBJ1-5; D is ambiguous. In germline, CDR1 is LNHDA, CDR2 SQIVND (reference sequence). V was cut by 0 bases and J by 4 bases, with 4 bases left in between. CDR3 length: 13 amino acids.

V and J are TRBV18 and TRBJ1-4, with D perhaps TRBD1 (5 bases). The CDR3 consists of 15 residues. The V gene lost 3 bases and the J gene lost 0 bases, with 8 bases spanning the gap. Germline lookup yields CDR1 KGHSH and CDR2 LQKENI. CDR3: CASSPRGATNEKLFF. The CDR3 coding sequence is TGTGCCAGCTCACCGAGGGGAGCAACTAATGAAAAACTGTTTTTT.

The rearrangement joins TRBV6-4 to TRBJ2-1; D is perhaps TRBD1 (6 bases). Germline assignment: CDR1 MRHNA and CDR2 SNTAGT. V shed 0 bases and J shed 9 bases, with 15 bases lying between them. The CDR3 is 15 amino acids. The DNA for the CDR3 is TGTGCCAGCAGTGACTCGTTCAGGGGACGGGGTGAGCAGTTCTTC. Protein sequence: CASSDSFRGRGEQFF.

CDR3 amino acids: CASSFFGQGAGELFF. CDR3 in DNA: TGTGCCAGCAGCTTCTTCGGACAGGGCGCGGGGGAGCTGTTTTTT. V gene TRBV5-8 combines with J gene TRBJ2-2, with TRBD1 identical over 8 bases. CDR1 and CDR2 (germline): SGHTS, YDEGEE. The V gene end was trimmed by 2 bases and the J gene end by 8 bases; junction bases not matched to a gene: 8. The CDR3 loop spans 15 amino acids.

V gene TRBV10-1 combines with J gene TRBJ2-1; no clear D gene. The ends were cut back, 2 bases at V and 8 bases at J, with 13 bases in the middle. The V gene's germline CDR1 is WNHNN and CDR2 SYGVQD (reference sequence). This CDR3 has 14 residues. The chain's CDR3 is CASSEGISPHEQFF. The CDR3 DNA sequence: TGCGCCAGCAGTGAGGGGATAAGCCCACATGAGCAGTTCTTC.

The V call is TRBV4-3, the J call TRBJ2-1; a weak D match, TRBD2 (5 bases). Between the trimmed V and J ends, which lost 1 base and 9 bases, there was a span of 13 bases. The CDR3 spans 14 residues. CDR1 and CDR2 (germline): LGHNA, YSLEER. Written as DNA, the CDR3 is TGCGCCAGCAGCCAAGTTCCGGGGATTGGTGAGCAGTTCTTC. It specifies CASSQVPGIGEQFF.

This chain links TRBV29-1 with TRBJ1-1; no reliable D call. The CDR3 is made up of 12 amino acids. V was cut by 5 bases and J by 3 bases, with 10 bases left in between. Germline V gene data show CDR1 as SQVTM and CDR2 as ANQGSEA. CDR3 region: CSVSEEYTEAFF. In nucleotides, the CDR3 is TGCAGCGTTTCGGAGGAGTACACTGAAGCTTTCTTT.

The chain joins TRBV7-3 to TRBJ2-5; tentatively, D is TRBD2 (6 bases). CDR3 length equals 14 residues. V shed 4 bases and J shed 5 bases, with 14 bases lying between them. Germline V gene data show CDR1 as SGHTA and CDR2 as FQGTGA. CDR3 nucleotides: TGTGCCAGCAGCTCCCAGGACGGAGGGGAGACCCAGTACTTC. It is translated as CASSSQDGGETQYF.

This chain uses TRBV18 with TRBJ1-1; D is possibly TRBD1 (6 bases). Trimming removed 1 base at V and 4 bases at J, with 13 bases between. The CDR3 loop spans 15 amino acids. Germline V gives CDR1 KGHSH, CDR2 LQKENI. CDR3 residues: CASSPQVKGGTEAFF. For the CDR3, the DNA is TGTGCCAGCTCACCACAAGTAAAAGGGGGCACTGAAGCTTTCTTT.

J is TRBJ2-2 and V is TRBV4-2, with D tentatively TRBD2 (6 bases). V was cut by 1 base and J by 6 bases, with 12 bases left in between. The CDR3 has 15 amino acids. Germline V gene sequence: CDR1 LGHNA, CDR2 YNFKEQ. The CDR3 is CASSQGGIGAGELFF. The CDR3 region has the DNA TGTGCCAGCAGCCAAGGCGGGATCGGAGCCGGGGAGCTGTTTTTT.

The V gene is TRBV6-5, the J gene TRBJ1-3, with 7 bases lining up with TRBD1. With 4 bases clipped from V and 4 bases from J, the junction kept 7 bases outside the gene matches. CDR1 and CDR2 (germline): MNHEY, SVGAGI. The CDR3 has 15 residues. The CDR3 here is CASSSAGQRGNTIYF. The CDR3 DNA reads TGTGCCAGCAGTTCCGCGGGACAGCGCGGAAACACCATATATTTT.

The chain employs TRBV7-9 and TRBJ2-3; the D is unclear. The CDR3 sequence is 17 residues long. Looked up from germline, CDR1 is SEHNR and CDR2 is FQNEAQ (reference sequence). The V and J ends lost 2 bases and 3 bases respectively, with 18 bases between them. As DNA, the CDR3 is TGTGCCAGCAGCTTAACACTAAACACCTACGGTACAGATACGCAGTATTTT. Its translation: CASSLTLNTYGTDTQYF.

V gene TRBV21-1 combines with J gene TRBJ2-5. TRBV21-1 is described as a pseudogene. CDR3 length: 16 residues. CDR3 residues: CASSNPFEEGPETQYF. The CDR3 nucleotides are TGTGCCAGCAGCAACCCTTTCGAAGAGGGGCCGGAGACCCAGTACTTC.

The chain recombines TRBV5-6 with TRBJ1-5; TRBD1 aligns across 8 bases. Per the germline V gene, CDR1 is SGHDT and CDR2 is YYEEEE. This CDR3 spans 15 amino acids. After removal of 3 bases from V and 4 bases from J, the junction contained 6 bases not matched to a gene. As DNA, the CDR3 is TGTGCCAGCAGCTCGGGACAGGTTCCAAATCAGCCCCAGCATTTT. Protein product: CASSSGQVPNQPQHF. Combining the CDR3 with reference TRBV5-6 and TRBJ1-5 gives the whole variable domain DAGVTQSPTHLIKTRGQQVTLRCSPKSGHDTVSWYQQALGQGPQFIFQYYEEEERQRGNFPDRFSGHQFPNYSSELNVNALLLGDSALYLCASSSGQVPNQPQHFGDGTRLSIL.

This sequence joins TRBV5-6 and TRBJ2-3; D unresolved. The V and J ends lost 0 bases and 4 bases respectively, with 3 bases between them. This CDR3 is built from 12 residues. CDR1 and CDR2 from the germline V gene are SGHDT and YYEEEE. This CDR3 reads CASSLDADTQYF. The CDR3 region has the DNA TGTGCCAGCAGCTTGGACGCAGATACGCAGTATTTT.

The chain uses TRBV5-8 and TRBJ2-3, with 8 bases matching TRBD2. Trimming at V came to 4 bases and at J to 3 bases, leaving 10 bases not matched to a gene. CDR1 is SGHTS, CDR2 YDEGEE, per germline. This CDR3 is built from 16 residues. This CDR3 is CASSPWWAGGTDTQYF. The DNA of the CDR3 is TGTGCCAGCAGCCCTTGGTGGGCGGGGGGTACAGATACGCAGTATTTT.

The chain is built from TRBV6-5 and TRBJ2-7; 8 bases agree with TRBD1. The CDR3 runs 14 residues. Trimming took 3 bases from V and 3 from J; bases not matched to a gene: 4. In germline, CDR1 is MNHEY, CDR2 SVGAGI. CDR3 loop: CASSYSGTGYEQYF. CDR3 sequence (DNA): TGTGCCAGCAGTTATTCCGGGACAGGCTACGAGCAGTACTTC.

This clone was found once. The J gene is TRBJ2-1, the V gene TRBV25-1; 7 bases agree with TRBD2. The CDR3 has 15 amino acids. With V trimmed by 1 base and J by 6 bases, 6 bases remained unmatched. The germline gives CDR1 MGHDK, CDR2 SYGVNS. CDR3 amino acids: CASSESGGGSNEQFF. CDR3 DNA: TGTGCCAGCAGTGAATCTGGGGGAGGGAGCAATGAGCAGTTCTTC.

This clone showed up just a few times. The chain couples TRBV7-2 to TRBJ1-6; no reliable D call. Germline V gene data show CDR1 as SGHTA and CDR2 as FQGNSA. Trimming removed 0 bases at V and 7 bases at J, with 7 bases between. The CDR3 covers 14 residues. The DNA for the CDR3 is TGTGCCAGCAGCTTAGCGCGCCCGAATTCACCCCTCCACTTT. As protein: CASSLARPNSPLHF.

This clone has only one observation. The DNA for the CDR3 is TGCGCCAGCAGCTCCGGACTAGCGGACAATCCTAGGCCCTACAATGAGCAGTTCTTC. It specifies CASSSGLADNPRPYNEQFF. V gene TRBV5-1 combines with J gene TRBJ2-1; 10 positions agree with TRBD2. The germline CDR1 and CDR2 sequences are SGHRS and YFSETQ. The CDR3 spans 19 residues. V was clipped by 3 bases and J by 2 bases; unmatched bases: 14. The complete variable domain, with remaining parts taken from reference TRBV5-1 and TRBJ2-1, reads KAGVTQTPRYLIKTRGQQVTLSCSPISGHRSVSWYQQTPGQGLQFLFEYFSETQRNKGNFPGRFSGRQFSNSRSEMNVSTLELGDSALYLCASSSGLADNPRPYNEQFFGPGTRLTVL.

V usage is TRBV18 and J usage is TRBJ2-5, with D maybe TRBD1 (5 bases). The DNA end is more similar to TRBJ2-7, so the J call may be wrong. The CDR3 has 13 amino acids. Germline loops: CDR1 KGHSH, CDR2 LQKENI. CDR3 DNA sequence: TGTGCCAGCACGACAGCGAGCTCCTACGAGCAGTACTTC. This gives the protein CASTTASSYEQYF.

The chain joins TRBV25-1 to TRBJ2-7; the match to TRBD2 covers 8 bases. The CDR3 has 15 residues. The V and J ends lost 2 bases and 4 bases, in that order; junction bases with no gene match: 7. Per the germline V gene, CDR1 is MGHDK and CDR2 is SYGVNS. This chain's CDR3 is CASSERSGGIYEQYF. The CDR3 nucleotides read TGTGCCAGCAGTGAAAGGTCGGGAGGGATTTACGAGCAGTACTTC.

The chain couples TRBV6-4 to TRBJ2-1; TRBD2 matches at 11 bases. The CDR3 covers 14 residues. Germline V gene lookup returns CDR1 MRHNA and CDR2 SNTAGT. V dropped 6 bases and J dropped 9; count of bases not matched to a gene: 7. The CDR3 region has the DNA TGTGCCAGCAGACGACTAGCGGGGAGTTTTGAGCAGTTCTTC. It translates to CASRRLAGSFEQFF.

The CDR3 region has the DNA TGTGCCAGCAAGCCAGGTAGGAGCACTGAAGCTTTCTTT. Translating it yields CASKPGRSTEAFF. This chain joins TRBV6-1 and TRBJ1-1; D gene uncertain. Germline CDR1 reads MNHNS; CDR2 reads SASEGT. The CDR3 is 13 amino acids. V lost 7 bases to trimming and J lost 4 bases, with 13 bases between them.

This chain links TRBV19 with TRBJ2-3; tentatively, D is TRBD2 (5 bases). The CDR3 runs to 12 residues. V dropped 5 bases and J dropped 6 bases, with 9 bases sitting between them. Germline CDR1 LNHDA, CDR2 SQIVND (reference sequence). The CDR3 is CASSRPGDTQYF. The CDR3 nucleotides are TGTGCCAGTAGTCGCCCGGGGGATACGCAGTATTTT.

The chain has TRBV15 and TRBJ2-1; D not certain. Trimming removed 5 bases from V and 5 bases from J, with 10 bases in between. The V gene's germline CDR1 is LNHNV and CDR2 YYDKDF (reference sequence). This CDR3 contains 13 residues. In DNA, the CDR3 is TGTGCCACCAGCCGAGGCTGGAACAATGAGCAGTTCTTC. It yields the protein CATSRGWNNEQFF.

The CDR3 sequence is CASSDRPMNTEAFF. DNA for the CDR3: TGCGCCAGCAGCGACAGGCCCATGAACACTGAAGCTTTCTTT. This chain joins TRBV10-1 and TRBJ1-1; maybe TRBD1 (6 bases). The CDR3 is made up of 14 amino acids. Germline lookup yields CDR1 WNHNN and CDR2 SYGVQD (reference sequence). V was clipped by 6 bases and J by 0 bases, with 11 bases between them.

The chain is built from TRBV29-1 and TRBJ2-5; D not certain. V lost 4 bases and J lost 1, with 7 bases in between. The CDR3 consists of 12 residues. CDR1 is SQVTM and CDR2 is ANQGSEA in the germline V gene. The CDR3 region is CSVGRLQETQYF. The CDR3 coding sequence is TGCAGCGTTGGACGGCTCCAAGAGACCCAGTACTTC.

This chain uses TRBV27 with TRBJ2-1, with 10 bases that match TRBD2. Unmatched junction bases numbered 14, after V lost 8 bases and J lost 10 bases. CDR3 size: 15 residues. Germline values: CDR1 MNHEY, CDR2 SMNVEV (reference sequence). The CDR3 bases are TGTGCCAGCCAATCACGGGCTAGCGGGAGAGGGGAGCAGTTCTTC. Amino acids: CASQSRASGRGEQFF.

The CDR3 here is CASSSIGREQFF. The CDR3 DNA reads as TGTGCCAGCAGCTCCATCGGGCGTGAGCAGTTCTTC. J is TRBJ2-1 and V is TRBV7-8; D ambiguous. Trimming removed 4 bases from V and 9 bases from J, with 10 bases in between. Germline loops: CDR1 SGHVS, CDR2 FQNEAQ. The CDR3 length is 12 residues.